This TCR beta chain was sequenced during a study of CD8 T cells in Susac syndrome. Points from the study as a whole: The study admitted that it had a relatively small number of individuals in its TCR sequencing and HLA analysis.

CD8+ and CD4+ T cells from blood underwent TCR beta sequencing. CD8+ and CD4+ T cells were negatively isolated; TEMRA cells were FACS-enriched. A quantity of roughly 0.5 to 1 ug RNA underwent reverse transcription using random hexamers. The method of amplification for TCR beta CDR3 was immunoSEQ multiplex PCR, covering 54 Vbeta and 13 Jbeta. A single record per CDR3 protein comes from TCRdb applying MiXCR to the immunoSEQ multiplex PCR reads. The table records about 210,000 distinct CDR3 sequences, approximately 93% of them present only once. For this clonotype: The antigen is unknown.

Germline CDR1 and CDR2: SGHNT and YYREEE (reference sequence). The V and J ends lost 4 bases and 1 base, in that order; junction bases with no gene match: 7. The CDR3 has 15 amino acids. The J gene is TRBJ2-7, the V gene TRBV5-4; TRBD1 matches at 8 bases. Material: CD4+ T cells from PBMCs. This TCR was recovered from a human donor in good health. The CDR3 sequence is CASSPDRVRSYEQYV. CDR3 nucleotides: TGTGCCAGCAGCCCGGACAGGGTAAGGTCCTACGAGCAGTACGTC.